These 16 T cell receptor beta chains originate from one sample sequenced in a study of blood T cell repertoires in COVID-19. Libraries were prepared by immunoSEQ multiplex PCR; TCRdb keeps only in-frame clonotypes and omits some of them. The sample records about 210,000 clones, roughly 85% being singletons. The sample comprised PBMCs or T cells enriched from blood (not recorded which). The receptor set was obtained from a middle-aged man who had recovered from COVID-19.

Here the CDR3 DNA reads TGTGCTAGTGGTCCTCCGGGACTAGCGGGCAATGAGCAGTTCTTC. Protein sequence: CASGPPGLAGNEQFF. The V call is TRBV12-5, the J call TRBJ2-1, with TRBD2 matching over 12 bases. The CDR3 spans 15 residues. In germline, CDR1 is LGHNT, CDR2 FRNRAP. With 5 bases clipped from V and 6 bases from J, the junction kept 5 bases outside the gene matches. Combining the CDR3 with reference TRBV12-5 and TRBJ2-1 gives the whole variable domain DARVTQTPRHKVTEMGQEVTMRCQPILGHNTVFWYRQTMMQGLELLAYFRNRAPLDDSGMPKDRFSAEMPDATLATLKIQPSEPRDSAVYFCASGPPGLAGNEQFFGPGTRLTVL.

The chain is built from TRBV20-1 and TRBJ2-3; no reliable D call. The ends were cut back, 5 bases at V and 5 bases at J, with 8 bases in the middle. The CDR3 runs to 11 residues. Germline assignment: CDR1 DFQATT and CDR2 SNEGSKA (reference sequence). The CDR3 DNA reads as TGCAGTGCTCTTAAGCAAGATACGCAGTATTTT. Its translation: CSALKQDTQYF.

This clone was seen a few times. The chain joins TRBV4-3 to TRBJ2-5, with 7 bases matching TRBD2. Germline assignment: CDR1 LGHNA and CDR2 YSLEER. The V segment lost 1 base and the J segment 5 bases; nucleotides outside the gene matches: 4. This CDR3 is built from 14 residues. The CDR3 DNA follows: TGCGCCAGCAGCCAAGGACTAGCTCGGGAGACCCAGTACTTC. Translating it yields CASSQGLARETQYF.

This chain connects TRBV7-9 to TRBJ2-5; a weak D match, TRBD1 (5 bases). The CDR3 sequence is 14 residues long. V was pared by 5 bases and J by 4 bases, with 14 bases between. The germline gives CDR1 SEHNR, CDR2 FQNEAQ (reference sequence). Here the CDR3 DNA reads TGTGCCAGCAGCCATAATGTAGGGGTAGAGACCCAGTACTTC. Translated, it gives CASSHNVGVETQYF. Based on the CDR3 plus reference TRBV7-9 and TRBJ2-5, the full variable domain is DTGVSQNPRHKITKRGQNVTFRCDPISEHNRLYWYRQTLGQGPEFLTYFQNEAQLEKSRLLSDRFSAERPKGSFSTLEIQRTEQGDSAMYLCASSHNVGVETQYFGPGTRLLVL.

The chain couples TRBV18 to TRBJ1-2; weak D call: TRBD1 (5 bases). V gave up 6 bases and J gave up 4 bases, with 18 bases separating them. The V gene's germline CDR1 is KGHSH and CDR2 LQKENI. This CDR3 has 15 amino acids. CDR3 in amino acids: CASSQGTSATYGYTF. The CDR3 DNA follows: TGTGCCAGCTCCCAAGGGACTTCCGCGACCTATGGCTACACCTTC. The variable domain in full, completed from reference TRBV18 and TRBJ1-2, reads NAGVMQNPRHLVRRRGQEARLRCSPMKGHSHVYWYRQLPEEGLKFMVYLQKENIIDESGMPKERFSAEFPKEGPSILRIQQVVRGDSAAYFCASSQGTSATYGYTFGSGTRLTVV.

This sequence joins TRBV6-5 and TRBJ2-3; 7 bases line up with TRBD1. V lost 8 bases to trimming and J lost 7 bases; unmatched junction nucleotides: 9. Germline loops: CDR1 MNHEY, CDR2 SVGAGI. The CDR3 has 13 residues. The CDR3 loop reads CASRGQPVYTQYF. The CDR3 DNA follows: TGTGCCAGCCGGGGACAGCCGGTCTATACGCAGTATTTT.

The rearrangement joins TRBV7-6 to TRBJ2-3; D is unresolved. CDR3 size: 13 residues. The germline V and J ends were trimmed by 5 bases and 6 bases, with 12 bases remaining between them. Germline V gene lookup returns CDR1 SGHVS and CDR2 FNYEAQ. The CDR3 nucleotides are TGTGCCAGCAGCCCCCTTATAGCCGATACGCAGTATTTT. Its translation is CASSPLIADTQYF.

This clone showed up just a few times. The V call is TRBV7-2, the J call TRBJ2-4; 7 nucleotides agree with TRBD2. CDR3 length: 15 residues. Germline assignment: CDR1 SGHTA and CDR2 FQGNSA. V trimming: 1 base; J trimming: 6 bases; junction bases outside the gene matches: 6. CDR3 DNA: TGTGCCAGCAGCTTAGGTGCGGGAGTGGGAAACATTCAGTACTTC. It is translated as CASSLGAGVGNIQYF.

The V call is TRBV6-1, the J call TRBJ1-2, with 7 bases that match TRBD1. V shed 2 bases and J 4 bases; nucleotides not matched to a gene: 1. CDR1 and CDR2 from the germline V gene are MNHNS and SASEGT. This CDR3 is 13 amino acids long. In DNA, the CDR3 is TGTGCCAGCAGTGAACAGGGGGGCTATGGCTACACCTTC. It translates to CASSEQGGYGYTF.

This clone was counted a single time. V usage is TRBV19 and J usage is TRBJ2-1; possibly TRBD1 for D (6 bases). Germline V gene sequence: CDR1 LNHDA, CDR2 SQIVND (reference sequence). The germline V and J ends were trimmed by 3 bases and 10 bases, with 13 bases remaining between them. The CDR3 extends over 13 amino acids. The CDR3 sequence: CASSIAGAGEQFF. The CDR3 nucleotides are TGTGCCAGTAGTATTGCAGGGGCAGGGGAGCAGTTCTTC.

The V call is TRBV6-4, the J call TRBJ2-3; D gene ambiguous. V shed 6 bases and J shed 0 bases, with 19 bases lying between them. Looked up from germline, CDR1 is MRHNA and CDR2 is SNTAGT. The CDR3 covers 17 residues. Here the CDR3 reads CASRTSYRRHSTDTQYF. DNA of the CDR3: TGTGCCAGCAGAACATCCTATCGGCGACATAGCACAGATACGCAGTATTTT.

The V and J genes are TRBV4-3 and TRBJ2-1, with D perhaps TRBD1 (5 bases). There are 13 residues in the CDR3. Germline V gene data show CDR1 as LGHNA and CDR2 as YSLEER. V was cut by 4 bases and J by 5 bases, with 9 bases left in between. In DNA, the CDR3 is TGCGCCAGCAGCCGCCGCAGGGACAATGAGCAGTTCTTC. Encoded protein: CASSRRRDNEQFF.

V gene TRBV7-3 combines with J gene TRBJ2-1; tentative D call: TRBD1 (5 bases). Trimming shortened V by 2 bases and J by 0 bases, and 8 bases separated the two germline ends. The CDR3 contains 15 residues. The germline CDR1 and CDR2 sequences are SGHTA and FQGTGA. The CDR3 protein is CASSLGAHSYNEQFF. The CDR3 bases are TGTGCCAGCAGCTTAGGGGCCCACTCCTACAATGAGCAGTTCTTC. The variable domain in full, with the rest retrieved from reference TRBV7-3 and TRBJ2-1, is GAGVSQTPSNKVTEKGKYVELRCDPISGHTALYWYRQSLGQGPEFLIYFQGTGAADDSGLPNDRFFAVRPEGSVSTLKIQRTERGDSAVYLCASSLGAHSYNEQFFGPGTRLTVL.

V usage is TRBV9 and J usage is TRBJ2-3; a weak D match, TRBD2 (7 bases). Trimming removed 4 bases from V and 4 bases from J, with 19 bases in between. The CDR3 sequence is 16 residues long. Germline lookup yields CDR1 SGDLS and CDR2 YYNGEE. CDR3 DNA sequence: TGTGCCAGCAGCCCGTTGGGGGGGAGGGGGTCAGATACGCAGTATTTT. This encodes CASSPLGGRGSDTQYF.

J is TRBJ2-1 and V is TRBV10-2; 13 nucleotides match TRBD2. Trimming at V came to 6 bases and at J to 6 bases, leaving 8 bases not matched to a gene. CDR3 size: 16 residues. Germline V gene data show CDR1 as WSHSY and CDR2 as SAAADI. CDR3 DNA: TGCGCCAGCAGGCGACTAGCGGGAGGAGTGCCCAATGAGCAGTTCTTC. It is translated as CASRRLAGGVPNEQFF.

The chain combines TRBV7-9 with TRBJ1-3; D is undetermined. The germline gives CDR1 SEHNR, CDR2 FQNEAQ (reference sequence). V lost 5 bases to trimming and J lost 0 bases, with 11 bases between them. The CDR3 spans 15 residues. The CDR3 DNA follows: TGTGCCAGCAGCCCGCGGGGTTCCTCTGGAAACACCATATATTTT. Translating it yields CASSPRGSSGNTIYF.